This record looks at one TCR beta chain sequence and its context. This sample stems from a study of T-cell memory formation after mild COVID-19. Using its own MiXCR run on the 5' RACE reads, TCRdb lists one record per CDR3 protein. This sample yields 150,000 or so distinct CDR3 sequences, of which approximately 15% are seen a single time; around an eighth belongs to the top ten. What was sequenced was PBMCs or a T cell subset sorted from them (not recorded which). This TCR was sampled from an adult woman who had mild COVID-19 (a few samples of this study predate the infection). Cell type and time point are not known.

In DNA, the CDR3 is TGTGCCAGCAGTTCCCGAGGGCCAGATACGCAGTATTTT. It translates to CASSSRGPDTQYF. This chain uses TRBV28 with TRBJ2-3, with a tentative D call TRBD2 (5 bases). Trimming stripped 4 bases from V and 4 bases from J, with 9 bases between. Looked up from germline, CDR1 is MDHEN and CDR2 is SYDVKM. The CDR3 has 13 amino acids.